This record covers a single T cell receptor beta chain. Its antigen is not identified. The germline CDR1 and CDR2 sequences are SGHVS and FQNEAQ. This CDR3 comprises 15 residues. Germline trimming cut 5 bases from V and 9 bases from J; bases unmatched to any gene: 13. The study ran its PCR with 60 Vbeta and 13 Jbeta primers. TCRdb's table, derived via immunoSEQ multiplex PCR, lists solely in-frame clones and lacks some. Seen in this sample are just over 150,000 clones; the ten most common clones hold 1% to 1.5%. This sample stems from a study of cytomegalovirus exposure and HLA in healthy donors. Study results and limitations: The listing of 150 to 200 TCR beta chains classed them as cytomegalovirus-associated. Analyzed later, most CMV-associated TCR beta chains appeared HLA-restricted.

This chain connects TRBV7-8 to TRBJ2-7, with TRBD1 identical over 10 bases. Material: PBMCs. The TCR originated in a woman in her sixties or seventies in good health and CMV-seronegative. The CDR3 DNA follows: TGTGCCAGCAGCCCCAGTCCCGGGACAGGGGTAGGGCAGTACTTC. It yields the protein CASSPSPGTGVGQYF.